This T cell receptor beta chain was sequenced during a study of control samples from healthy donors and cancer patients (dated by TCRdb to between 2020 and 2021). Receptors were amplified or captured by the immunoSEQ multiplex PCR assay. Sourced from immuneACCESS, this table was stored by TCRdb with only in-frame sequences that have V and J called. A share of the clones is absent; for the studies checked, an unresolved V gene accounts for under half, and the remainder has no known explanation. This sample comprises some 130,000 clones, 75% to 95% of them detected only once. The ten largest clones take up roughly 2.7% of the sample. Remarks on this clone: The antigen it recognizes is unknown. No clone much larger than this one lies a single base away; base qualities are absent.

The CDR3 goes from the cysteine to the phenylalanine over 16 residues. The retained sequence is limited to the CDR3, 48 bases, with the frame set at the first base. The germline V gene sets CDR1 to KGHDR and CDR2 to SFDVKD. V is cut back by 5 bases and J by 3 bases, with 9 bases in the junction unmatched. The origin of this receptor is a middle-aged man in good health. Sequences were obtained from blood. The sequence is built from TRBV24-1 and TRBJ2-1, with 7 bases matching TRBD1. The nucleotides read TGTGCCACCAGTGCAATAGGGGGCATAGGCTACAATGAGCAGTTCTTC. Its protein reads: CATSAIGGIGYNEQFF.